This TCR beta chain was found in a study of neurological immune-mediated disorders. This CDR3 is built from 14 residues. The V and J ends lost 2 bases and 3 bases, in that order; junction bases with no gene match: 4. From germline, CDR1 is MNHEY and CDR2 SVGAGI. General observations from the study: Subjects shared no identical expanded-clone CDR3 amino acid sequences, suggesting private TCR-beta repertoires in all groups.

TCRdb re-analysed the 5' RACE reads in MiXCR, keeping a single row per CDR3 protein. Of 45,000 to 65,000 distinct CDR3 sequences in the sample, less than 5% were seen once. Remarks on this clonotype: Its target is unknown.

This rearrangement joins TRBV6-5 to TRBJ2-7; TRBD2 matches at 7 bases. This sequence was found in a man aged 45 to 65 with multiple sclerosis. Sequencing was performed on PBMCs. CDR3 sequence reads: CASSYTGLDYEQYF. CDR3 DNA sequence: TGTGCCAGCAGTTACACCGGACTAGACTACGAGCAGTACTTC.